This T cell receptor beta chain is drawn from a study of beta chain features in type 1 diabetes. Concerning this clone itself: Its matching antigen is unknown.

Findings and limits, study-wide: Within each of all four CD4+ subsets, Type 1 diabetes patients had TCRB CDR3s that were moderately but significantly shorter. High TCR expression in some cells could lead to their over-representation in cDNA sequencing.

The CDR3 covers 15 residues. The ends were cut back, 3 bases at V and 6 bases at J, with 17 bases in the middle. From germline, CDR1 is SEHNR and CDR2 FQNEAQ (reference sequence). The whole isolated RNA underwent reverse transcription, so sequencing captured expressed TCRB transcripts. Libraries were prepared by immunoSEQ multiplex PCR; TCRdb keeps only in-frame clonotypes and omits some of them. The sample records under 300,000 clones, approximately 15% being singletons. This chain joins TRBV7-9 and TRBJ1-2; perhaps TRBD1 as D (6 bases). This clonotype originated in a man aged 30 to 45 with type 1 diabetes. Sample: naive CD4+ T cells from blood. The CDR3 DNA follows: TGTGCCAGCAGCTTGGGGCAGGGGTCTGTACATGGCTACACCTTC. Amino acids: CASSLGQGSVHGYTF. Full variable domain (remainder filled in from reference TRBV7-9 and TRBJ1-2): DTGVSQNPRHKITKRGQNVTFRCDPISEHNRLYWYRQTLGQGPEFLTYFQNEAQLEKSRLLSDRFSAERPKGSFSTLEIQRTEQGDSAMYLCASSLGQGSVHGYTFGSGTRLTVV.